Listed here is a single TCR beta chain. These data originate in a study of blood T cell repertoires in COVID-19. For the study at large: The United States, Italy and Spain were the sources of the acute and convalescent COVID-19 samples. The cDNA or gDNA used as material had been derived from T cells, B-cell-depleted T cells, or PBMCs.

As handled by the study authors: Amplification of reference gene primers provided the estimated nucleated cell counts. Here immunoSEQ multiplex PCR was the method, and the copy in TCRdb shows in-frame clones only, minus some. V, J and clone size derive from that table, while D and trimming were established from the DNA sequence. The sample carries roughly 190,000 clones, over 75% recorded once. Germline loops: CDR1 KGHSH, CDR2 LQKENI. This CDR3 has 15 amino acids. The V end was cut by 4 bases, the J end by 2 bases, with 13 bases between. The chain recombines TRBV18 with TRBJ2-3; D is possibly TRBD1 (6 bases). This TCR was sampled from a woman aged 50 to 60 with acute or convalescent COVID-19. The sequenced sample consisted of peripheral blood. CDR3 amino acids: CASSRDIGSTDTQYF. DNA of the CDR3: TGTGCCAGCTCACGGGACATCGGATCCACAGATACGCAGTATTTT.